Below are 12 T cell receptor beta chains sequenced from a single sample in a study of blood T cell repertoires in COVID-19 (dated by TCRdb to 2020 to 2022). Libraries were made using the immunoSEQ multiplex PCR assay. TCRdb holds this immuneACCESS table with in-frame rearrangements only. Some clones are missing; in checked studies, unresolved V genes explain under half, and the rest has no known cause. The sample profile shows some 150,000 clones; roughly 86% of them were found once. The ten largest clonotypes hold roughly 2.1% of the sample. The sequencing sample was made of peripheral blood. The receptors were sampled from a human donor in a cohort sampled during active COVID-19.

The chain recombines TRBV5-1 with TRBJ2-7; 11 bases map to TRBD2. The V segment lost 3 bases and the J segment 4 bases; nucleotides outside the gene matches: 3. The CDR3 runs to 14 residues. CDR1 is SGHRS, CDR2 YFSETQ, per germline. The CDR3, as DNA: TGCGCCAGCAGCTCACTAGCGGGAGTTTACGAGCAGTACTTC. This codes for CASSSLAGVYEQYF.

This clone has just a few counts. The chain is built from TRBV7-7 and TRBJ1-5; possibly TRBD1 for D (5 bases). The length of the CDR3 is 14 residues. The V gene's germline CDR1 is SSHAT and CDR2 FNYEAQ (reference sequence). CDR3 residues: CASLAGQNNQPQHF. For the CDR3, the DNA is TGTGCTAGCCTCGCAGGGCAGAACAATCAGCCCCAGCATTTT.

This sequence joins TRBV28 and TRBJ1-5, with D uncertain. Looked up from germline, CDR1 is MDHEN and CDR2 is SYDVKM. V was pared by 7 bases and J by 6 bases, with 22 bases between. This CDR3 has 16 amino acids. The CDR3 DNA reads TGTGCCAGCATACCTGGGAGGGCCTTGGTAAGTCAGCCCCAGCATTTT. Translated: CASIPGRALVSQPQHF.

This clone appeared a few times. The V and J genes are TRBV19 and TRBJ1-1; D is undetermined. Trimming cost V 3 bases and J 3 bases, with 11 bases left between them. Germline V gene data show CDR1 as LNHDA and CDR2 as SQIVND (reference sequence). CDR3 length: 14 amino acids. CDR3: CASSILRFDTEAFF. DNA of the CDR3: TGTGCCAGTAGTATTCTGCGTTTTGACACTGAAGCTTTCTTT. Filled out from reference TRBV19 and TRBJ1-1, the complete variable domain reads DGGITQSPKYLFRKEGQNVTLSCEQNLNHDAMYWYRQDPGQGLRLIYYSQIVNDFQKGDIAEGYSVSREKKESFPLTVTSAQKNPTAFYLCASSILRFDTEAFFGQGTRLTVV.

This clone was seen a single time. The rearrangement uses TRBV28 and TRBJ1-1; 7 bases are a match to TRBD1. CDR3 size: 15 residues. The V gene's germline CDR1 is MDHEN and CDR2 SYDVKM. Trimming removed 4 bases from V and 0 bases from J; junction bases left unmatched: 5. The CDR3 reads CASSSPGTVNTEAFF. Written as DNA, the CDR3 is TGTGCCAGCAGTTCCCCAGGGACAGTGAACACTGAAGCTTTCTTT.

This rearrangement joins TRBV6-5 to TRBJ2-7; 9 nucleotides align to TRBD2. CDR3 length: 15 residues. CDR1 MNHEY and CDR2 SVGAGI come from the germline V gene. J gave up 7 bases and V 2 bases, and 9 bases lay outside the gene matches. CDR3 loop: CASSYPNSGSYEQYF. The CDR3 DNA follows: TGTGCCAGCAGTTACCCGAATAGCGGGAGTTATGAGCAGTACTTC.

A word on this clone: Germline and junction disagree at one end, which may indicate a read error. The chain has TRBV6-2 or TRBV6-3 and TRBJ2-1; 7 bases are a match to TRBD2. This CDR3 is 13 amino acids long. Germline V gene sequence: CDR1 MNHEY, CDR2 SVGEGT. CDR3 loop: CASSPQAFGSGVF. The CDR3 DNA sequence: TGTGCCAGCAGTCCCCAGGCTTTTGGCAGCGGGGTCTTC.

V and J are TRBV6-1 and TRBJ1-5; TRBD1 might be the D (6 bases). The CDR3 is made up of 14 amino acids. V lost 3 bases and J 7 bases, leaving 13 bases between the germline ends. Germline values: CDR1 MNHNS, CDR2 SASEGT. CDR3 loop: CASSERAGAQPQHF. CDR3 nucleotide sequence: TGTGCCAGCAGTGAGCGGGCGGGGGCCCAGCCCCAGCATTTT.

This chain connects TRBV5-1 to TRBJ2-2; D unresolved. The V and J ends lost 0 bases and 4 bases respectively, with 7 bases between them. Germline values: CDR1 SGHRS, CDR2 YFSETQ. This CDR3 comprises 14 residues. In DNA form, the CDR3 reads TGCGCCAGCAGCTTGGTACAGCTCACCGGGGAGCTGTTTTTT. This gives the protein CASSLVQLTGELFF.

This chain joins TRBV29-1 and TRBJ1-2, with 11 bases fitting TRBD1. This CDR3 spans 18 amino acids. J gave up 4 bases and V 6 bases, and 19 bases lay outside the gene matches. The germline V gene has CDR1 SQVTM and CDR2 ANQGSEA. In DNA form, the CDR3 reads TGCAGCGTCCGCGCCCCTTTCAGAGAAGGACAGGGGGCCTATGGCTACACCTTC. The encoded protein is CSVRAPFREGQGAYGYTF.

V is TRBV19 and J is TRBJ1-2; TRBD1 aligns across 8 bases. V trimming: 5 bases; J trimming: 9 bases; junction bases outside the gene matches: 8. The germline V gene encodes CDR1 LNHDA and CDR2 SQIVND (reference sequence). The CDR3 runs to 13 residues. CDR3 in DNA: TGTGCCAGTAGTCCCGGACAGGGAGGCAGCTACACCTTC. Translating gives CASSPGQGGSYTF.

V usage is TRBV7-2 and J usage is TRBJ1-6; D possibly corresponds to TRBD1 (6 bases). The V and J ends lost 4 bases and 7 bases respectively, with 17 bases between them. The CDR3 is 16 residues long. The germline V gene encodes CDR1 SGHTA and CDR2 FQGNSA. CDR3 residues: CASSSSTGSSNSPLHF. CDR3 nucleotides: TGTGCCAGCAGCTCCAGTACAGGGTCGAGCAATTCACCCCTCCACTTT.